The entry below describes one T cell receptor (beta chain). Its target is unknown. Germline V gene sequence: CDR1 MNHEY, CDR2 SMNVEV (reference sequence). The CDR3 consists of 12 residues. The V gene lost 5 bases and the J gene lost 2 bases, with 7 bases spanning the gap. This specimen belongs to a study of cytomegalovirus exposure and HLA in healthy donors. Study-wide findings and caveats: The study dropped some indistinguishable V segments, TRBV6-2 and TRBV6-3 among them. In a later analysis, parvovirus B19, influenza, CMV and Epstein-Barr virus appeared linked to several top co-occurrence clusters.

With 60 Vbeta and 13 Jbeta primers, the PCR was carried out. Produced via immunoSEQ multiplex PCR; TCRdb's table is partial and in-frame only. Of 75,000 to 100,000 clones in the sample, around 70% were seen once. Sample: PBMCs. The rearrangement links TRBV27 to TRBJ2-7, with D tentatively TRBD1 (6 bases). The receptor's source is a female donor in good health and CMV-seronegative. This CDR3 reads CASSTGPYEQYF. CDR3 sequence (DNA): TGTGCCAGCAGTACAGGGCCCTACGAGCAGTACTTC.